Below, 30 T cell receptor beta chains from the same sample are listed, as sequenced in a study of identical twins. TCRdb ran MiXCR on the 5' RACE reads and lists one entry per CDR3 protein. The sample carries 1.5 million to 2 million distinct CDR3 sequences, about 30% recorded once. The specimen sequenced was cord blood. All receptors come from a newborn girl in good health.

This clonotype has just a few counts. This rearrangement joins TRBV13 to TRBJ2-3; 7 bases agree with TRBD2. This CDR3 is built from 15 residues. J lost 4 bases, V lost 1 base, and 5 bases had no gene match. Germline values: CDR1 PRHDT, CDR2 FYEKMQ (reference sequence). The CDR3: CASSLASTSPDTQYF. The CDR3 DNA is TGTGCCAGCAGCTTAGCCTCGACTAGCCCAGATACGCAGTATTTT.

The gene calls are TRBV7-9 and TRBJ2-5; TRBD1 might be the D (6 bases). CDR3 length equals 15 residues. Deletions cut 3 bases from V and 0 bases from J, with 11 bases between. The germline V gene has CDR1 SEHNR and CDR2 FQNEAQ (reference sequence). This CDR3 is CASSLGHPYQETQYF. In DNA form, the CDR3 reads TGTGCCAGCAGCTTGGGACACCCGTACCAAGAGACCCAGTACTTC.

The V gene is TRBV7-8, the J gene TRBJ2-2; 7 nucleotides match TRBD1. CDR3 length equals 17 residues. V lost 5 bases, J lost 1 base, and 10 bases stayed unmatched. Germline V CDR1 and CDR2: SGHVS, FQNEAQ. CDR3 coding DNA: TGTGCCAGCAGCCGACCCCGGACAGGCCTGAACACCGGGGAGCTGTTTTTT. Its protein product is CASSRPRTGLNTGELFF.

The chain has TRBV2 and TRBJ1-2, with 7 bases matching TRBD1. Germline V gives CDR1 SNHLY, CDR2 FYNNEI. The CDR3 has 13 amino acids. V lost 7 bases, J lost 4 bases, and 6 bases stayed unmatched. This chain's CDR3 is CASTPQGGYGYTF. CDR3 DNA: TGTGCCAGCACACCGCAGGGGGGCTATGGCTACACCTTC.

This clonotype has just a few counts. J is TRBJ1-2 and V is TRBV15; D uncertain. V dropped 1 base and J dropped 4 bases, with 7 bases sitting between them. The CDR3 has 13 amino acids. Germline CDR1 is LNHNV and CDR2 is YYDKDF (reference sequence). This CDR3 reads CATSRVEVYGYTF. Here the CDR3 DNA reads TGTGCCACCAGCAGAGTGGAGGTCTATGGCTACACCTTC.

The genes are TRBV27 and TRBJ1-1; D gene ambiguous. Per the germline V gene, CDR1 is MNHEY and CDR2 is SMNVEV (reference sequence). V gave up 5 bases and J gave up 1 base, with 14 bases separating them. This CDR3 has 15 residues. CDR3 nucleotides: TGTGCCAGCAGTCCAGACGGGCGGGGGAACACTGAAGCTTTCTTT. Protein sequence: CASSPDGRGNTEAFF.

This clonotype was seen ten or more times. The junction shows a germline mismatch at one end, possibly a read error. This chain links TRBV5-1 with TRBJ2-1, with 12 bases matching TRBD2. Germline assignment: CDR1 SGHRS and CDR2 YFSETQ. This CDR3 is built from 15 residues. The CDR3 loop reads CASSQTSGGYNEQFF. In DNA, the CDR3 is TGTGCCAGCAGTCAAACTAGCGGGGGGTACAATGAGCAGTTCTTC.

This clonotype was detected only a few times. The V gene is TRBV3-1, the J gene TRBJ2-7, with TRBD1 as a possible D gene (6 bases). The CDR3 extends over 14 amino acids. The germline V gene encodes CDR1 LGHDT and CDR2 YNNKEL (reference sequence). V was clipped by 3 bases and J by 0 bases, with 9 bases between them. In nucleotides, the CDR3 is TGTGCCAGCAGCCATGTGGACAGCTCCTACGAGCAGTACTTC. As protein: CASSHVDSSYEQYF.

This clonotype was picked up one time. This sequence may be a read error, since a much larger clone differs from it by one base. The chain is built from TRBV29-1 and TRBJ2-3; 8 bases are shared with TRBD1. The CDR3 length is 17 residues. V trimming: 6 bases; J trimming: 0 bases; junction bases outside the gene matches: 14. From germline, CDR1 is SQVTM and CDR2 ANQGSEA. As DNA, the CDR3 is TGCAGCGTCACCGGGACAGGACTCGCGACTAGCACAGATACGCAGTATTTT. This gives the protein CSVTGTGLATSTDTQYF.

This chain connects TRBV15 to TRBJ1-1, with TRBD1 as a possible D gene (5 bases). Germline V gene sequence: CDR1 LNHNV, CDR2 YYDKDF (reference sequence). CDR3 length equals 15 residues. The V end lost 2 bases, the J end lost 5 bases, and 15 bases lay between the germline ends. The CDR3: CATSRNPQGGTEAFF. The CDR3 DNA reads TGTGCCACCAGCAGAAATCCTCAGGGCGGGACTGAAGCTTTCTTT.

The chain uses TRBV6-5 and TRBJ1-1, with no clear D. V gave up 10 bases and J gave up 3 bases, with 15 bases separating them. CDR3 length: 13 amino acids. Germline CDR1 and CDR2: MNHEY and SVGAGI. CDR3 amino acids: CATPRTFDTEAFF. The CDR3 nucleotides read TGTGCCACTCCAAGGACCTTTGACACTGAAGCTTTCTTT.

The DNA for the CDR3 is TGTGCCAGCAGCCCCAGGACAGCTAACAATGAGCAGTTCTTC. Its protein is CASSPRTANNEQFF. The J gene is TRBJ2-1, the V gene TRBV13; D is possibly TRBD1 (6 bases). The germline V gene has CDR1 PRHDT and CDR2 FYEKMQ (reference sequence). Between the trimmed V and J ends, which lost 5 bases and 5 bases, there was a span of 13 bases. The CDR3 length is 14 residues. The complete variable domain, with remaining parts taken from reference TRBV13 and TRBJ2-1, reads AAGVIQSPRHLIKEKRETATLKCYPIPRHDTVYWYQQGPGQDPQFLISFYEKMQSDKGSIPDRFSAQQFSDYHSELNMSSLELGDSALYFCASSPRTANNEQFFGPGTRLTVL.

This clonotype has at least ten counts. The junction differs from germline at one of its ends, possibly a read error. The chain recombines TRBV5-1 with TRBJ2-3, with unresolved D. The J call is doubtful: the DNA matches TRBJ2-5 better. Germline CDR1 and CDR2: SGHRS and YFSETQ. The CDR3 runs 11 residues. This chain's CDR3 is CASSFSGTQYF. The DNA for the CDR3 is TGTGCCAGCAGTTTTTCGGGGACCCAGTACTTC.

The V gene is TRBV6-1, the J gene TRBJ1-2, with 7 bases fitting TRBD1. This CDR3 comprises 13 residues. CDR1 MNHNS and CDR2 SASEGT come from the germline V gene. V dropped 8 bases and J dropped 4; count of bases not matched to a gene: 7. The CDR3 region has the DNA TGTGCCAGCGGGACCGGGACAGTCTATGGCTACACCTTC. Encoded protein: CASGTGTVYGYTF.

A few counts support this clonotype. This chain links TRBV5-1 with TRBJ2-7; 10 bases match TRBD2. Looked up from germline, CDR1 is SGHRS and CDR2 is YFSETQ. Losses at the gene ends were 3 bases for V and 3 bases for J; bases not matched to a gene: 6. The CDR3 spans 15 residues. CDR3 region: CASSSPGLAFYEQYF. The CDR3 nucleotides are TGCGCCAGCAGCTCCCCGGGACTAGCGTTCTACGAGCAGTACTTC.

The chain has TRBV2 and TRBJ1-2; D is ambiguous. From germline, CDR1 is SNHLY and CDR2 FYNNEI. This CDR3 spans 13 amino acids. Trimming pared 1 base from V and 4 bases from J, leaving 7 bases between. Here the CDR3 reads CASSEVWAYGYTF. The CDR3 DNA reads as TGTGCCAGCAGTGAAGTGTGGGCCTATGGCTACACCTTC.

This clonotype was found a few times. This rearrangement joins TRBV20-1 to TRBJ2-3; D gene ambiguous. Germline CDR1 is DFQATT and CDR2 is SNEGSKA (reference sequence). This CDR3 has 14 amino acids. With 1 base removed from V and 1 base from J, the gap between germline ends came to 9 bases. The CDR3 is CSARGPWGTDTQYF. The CDR3 DNA reads as TGCAGTGCTAGAGGACCCTGGGGCACAGATACGCAGTATTTT.

V and J are TRBV12-5 and TRBJ1-1; 7 nucleotides align to TRBD1. Germline CDR1 reads LGHNT; CDR2 reads FRNRAP. V dropped 5 bases and J dropped 6; count of bases not matched to a gene: 3. CDR3 length: 12 residues. The CDR3 nucleotides read TGTGCTAGTGGTCGGGACAGTTCTGAAGCTTTCTTT. Amino acid sequence: CASGRDSSEAFF.

This clonotype was counted only a few times. The chain uses TRBV20-1 and TRBJ1-5; the D gene is possibly TRBD1 (6 bases). V was cut by 1 base and J by 0 bases, with 19 bases left in between. Germline assignment: CDR1 DFQATT and CDR2 SNEGSKA (reference sequence). The CDR3 length is 18 residues. CDR3 protein: CSARGGAGRGYSNQPQHF. The CDR3, as DNA: TGCAGTGCTAGAGGGGGAGCTGGCAGGGGCTATAGCAATCAGCCCCAGCATTTT.

This clonotype was counted many times. The chain is built from TRBV7-2 and TRBJ2-7; D may match TRBD1 or TRBD2 (6 bases each). This CDR3 comprises 15 residues. Per the germline V gene, CDR1 is SGHTA and CDR2 is FQGNSA. With 1 base removed from V and 0 bases from J, the gap between germline ends came to 10 bases. The CDR3 DNA sequence: TGTGCCAGCAGCTTAGGGGGGGCTCTCTCCTACGAGCAGTACTTC. It translates to CASSLGGALSYEQYF.

V and J are TRBV7-2 and TRBJ2-7; no clear D. Trimming shortened V by 1 base and J by 7 bases, and 17 bases separated the two germline ends. CDR1 and CDR2 from the germline V gene are SGHTA and FQGNSA. This CDR3 spans 15 amino acids. CDR3 sequence: CASSLDLDVNNEQYF. CDR3 nucleotides: TGTGCCAGCAGCTTAGACCTGGACGTTAACAATGAGCAGTACTTC.

This clonotype was counted a few times. In nucleotides, the CDR3 is TGCGCCAGCAGCCAAGATCATCTAGCGGGTACAGATACGCAGTATTTT. This gives the protein CASSQDHLAGTDTQYF. The chain has TRBV4-1 and TRBJ2-3, with 8 bases identical to TRBD2. The CDR3 totals 16 residues. The J segment lost 3 bases and the V segment lost 0 bases, leaving 5 bases of the junction unmatched. Germline V lookup: CDR1 MGHRA, CDR2 YSYEKL.

Concerning this clonotype: The junction departs from the called germline gene at one end, perhaps through a read error. This chain connects TRBV12-3 or TRBV12-4 to TRBJ2-5; D not resolved. The J call may not be correct, given that the DNA end is closer to TRBJ2-7. The CDR3 consists of 13 residues. CDR3 sequence (DNA): TGTGCCAGCAGTTTAGGGCAGTCCTGCGAGCAGTACTTC. Amino acids: CASSLGQSCEQYF.

This clonotype was counted a few times. This chain uses TRBV25-1 with TRBJ2-7; 8 nucleotides line up with TRBD1. V shed 5 bases, J shed 2 bases, and the junction held 8 bases outside the gene matches. CDR1 MGHDK and CDR2 SYGVNS come from the germline V gene. The CDR3 extends over 15 amino acids. CDR3 in amino acids: CASSMQGALPYEQYF. The CDR3 DNA reads as TGTGCCAGCAGTATGCAGGGGGCGTTACCCTACGAGCAGTACTTC.

This chain joins TRBV20-1 and TRBJ2-3; 8 positions match TRBD1. V shed 4 bases and J 1 base; nucleotides not matched to a gene: 13. CDR3 length equals 17 residues. Germline lookup yields CDR1 DFQATT and CDR2 SNEGSKA (reference sequence). The CDR3 region is CSANGARGQARTDTQYF. In nucleotides, the CDR3 is TGCAGTGCTAACGGCGCTCGGGGACAGGCTCGCACAGATACGCAGTATTTT.

This clonotype was counted only a few times. CDR3 in DNA: TGCAGTGCTAGAGATACCTGGGGTCCCCAAGAGACCCAGTACTTC. Its translation is CSARDTWGPQETQYF. The chain recombines TRBV20-1 with TRBJ2-5; D uncertain. V lost 0 bases and J 1 base, leaving 12 bases between the germline ends. Per the germline V gene, CDR1 is DFQATT and CDR2 is SNEGSKA (reference sequence). There are 15 residues in the CDR3.

This clonotype has at least ten counts. The chain employs TRBV4-2 and TRBJ2-7, with a possible D match to TRBD1 (5 bases). Germline CDR1 and CDR2: LGHNA and YNFKEQ. The CDR3 length is 13 residues. V lost 0 bases and J 4 bases, leaving 7 bases between the germline ends. CDR3 protein: CASSQDGQYEQYF. CDR3 DNA: TGTGCCAGCAGCCAAGATGGACAATACGAGCAGTACTTC.

V is TRBV5-6 and J is TRBJ2-1, with TRBD2 matching 11 bases. Germline values: CDR1 SGHDT, CDR2 YYEEEE. The CDR3 is 16 amino acids. V lost 4 bases, J lost 6 bases, and 9 bases stayed unmatched. The CDR3 sequence: CASSPFLAGGFNEQFF. The CDR3 DNA follows: TGTGCCAGCAGCCCCTTCCTAGCGGGGGGATTCAATGAGCAGTTCTTC.

V and J are TRBV6-1 and TRBJ2-1; D is undetermined. V was trimmed by 6 bases and J by 5 bases, leaving 11 bases between them. From germline, CDR1 is MNHNS and CDR2 SASEGT. This CDR3 spans 13 amino acids. CDR3 residues: CASSRTAHNEQFF. The CDR3 bases are TGTGCCAGCAGCAGGACGGCCCACAATGAGCAGTTCTTC.

The chain combines TRBV20-1 with TRBJ2-7; D is undetermined. This CDR3 region has 12 residues. V lost 6 bases to trimming and J lost 2 bases, with 11 bases between them. In germline, CDR1 is DFQATT, CDR2 SNEGSKA (reference sequence). In DNA, the CDR3 is TGCAGTGCACCGAAGGGAACCTACGAGCAGTACTTC. As protein: CSAPKGTYEQYF.